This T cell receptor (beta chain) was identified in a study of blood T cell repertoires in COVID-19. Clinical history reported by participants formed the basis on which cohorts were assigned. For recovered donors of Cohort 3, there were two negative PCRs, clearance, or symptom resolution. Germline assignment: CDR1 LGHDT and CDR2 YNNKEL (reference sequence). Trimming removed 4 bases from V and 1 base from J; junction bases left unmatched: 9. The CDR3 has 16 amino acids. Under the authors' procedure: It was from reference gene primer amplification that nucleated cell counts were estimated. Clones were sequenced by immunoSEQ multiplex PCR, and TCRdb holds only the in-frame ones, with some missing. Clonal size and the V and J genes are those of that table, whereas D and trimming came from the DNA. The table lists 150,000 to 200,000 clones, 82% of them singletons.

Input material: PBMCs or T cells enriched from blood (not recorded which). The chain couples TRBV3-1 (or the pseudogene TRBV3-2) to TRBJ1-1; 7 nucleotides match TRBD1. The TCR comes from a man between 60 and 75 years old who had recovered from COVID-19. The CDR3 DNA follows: TGTGCCAGCAGCCCTCGACAGGGTTTGAGGAACACTGAAGCTTTCTTT. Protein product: CASSPRQGLRNTEAFF.